The rows below give T cell receptor beta chains drawn from one sample of a study of blood T cell repertoires in COVID-19. Clones were read by immunoSEQ multiplex PCR, and TCRdb kept only the in-frame ones, dropping some. This table has 200,000 to 300,000 clones, around 90% appearing once. The material sequenced was peripheral blood. Receptors were obtained from a woman in her twenties or thirties with acute or convalescent COVID-19. Both conserved end residues are part of each CDR3. Each record gives: V gene, J gene, clone size, D gene, CDR3 protein, CDR3 DNA. The D gene is left open where the match is weak. Clone size is stated in some rows and not others, as once, few, many or a class when expanded.

>TRBV27|TRBJ1-5|NA|NA
CASSPGGFQPQHF
TGTGCCAGCAGCCCGGGAGGTTTTCAGCCCCAGCATTTT
>TRBV9|TRBJ2-3|NA|TRBD2
CASSATSGGDTQYF
TGTGCCAGCAGCGCGACTAGCGGGGGAGATACGCAGTATTTT
>TRBV15|TRBJ2-7|NA|TRBD1
CATSRGLTPRQGGYEQYF
TGTGCCACCAGCAGAGGCTTAACTCCCCGACAGGGGGGCTACGAGCAGTACTTC
>TRBV5-1|TRBJ1-5|NA|NA
CASSPGGERGQPQHF
TGCGCCAGCAGCCCCGGCGGGGAACGGGGGCAGCCCCAGCATTTT
>TRBV11-3|TRBJ1-5|NA|NA
CASSLTGSNQPQHF
TGTGCCAGCAGCTTGACGGGTAGCAATCAGCCCCAGCATTTT
>TRBV9|TRBJ1-1|NA|TRBD1
CASSVTGALNTEAFF
TGTGCCAGCAGCGTAACAGGGGCGCTGAACACTGAAGCTTTCTTT
>TRBV12-3/TRBV12-4|TRBJ2-5|NA|NA
CASRRGQETQYF
TGTGCCAGCAGGCGGGGACAAGAGACCCAGTACTTC
>TRBV14|TRBJ1-1|NA|NA
CASSLHRGGNTEAFF
TGTGCCAGCAGCCTTCACCGGGGGGGGAACACTGAAGCTTTCTTT
>TRBV10-2|TRBJ1-1|NA|NA
CASNHSQGRNTEAFF
TGCGCCAGCAACCATTCTCAGGGTAGGAACACTGAAGCTTTCTTT
>TRBV6-5|TRBJ2-7|NA|TRBD2
CASSYSGAGASYEQYF
TGTGCCAGCAGTTACTCCGGAGCGGGAGCGTCCTACGAGCAGTACTTC
>TRBV19|TRBJ1-1|NA|NA
CASRPRDGDNTEAFF
TGTGCCAGTAGACCTCGAGACGGGGATAACACTGAAGCTTTCTTT
>TRBV5-1|TRBJ2-1|once|TRBD2
CASSTGLAGVVNEQFF
TGCGCCAGCAGCACGGGACTAGCGGGAGTAGTAAATGAGCAGTTCTTC
>TRBV28|TRBJ2-3|NA|NA
CASRSGTIRDTQYF
TGTGCCAGCAGATCCGGGACAATAAGAGATACGCAGTATTTT
>TRBV5-4|TRBJ2-7|NA|TRBD1
CASSLRDRLYEQYF
TGTGCCAGCAGCTTGCGGGACAGGTTGTACGAGCAGTACTTC
>TRBV6-2/TRBV6-3|TRBJ2-2|NA|NA
CASSPPGLIKNTGELFF
TGTGCCAGCAGCCCTCCGGGACTCATAAAAAACACCGGGGAGCTGTTTTTT
>TRBV7-8|TRBJ2-7|NA|TRBD2
CASSRDYFYEQYF
TGTGCCAGCAGCCGGGACTACTTCTACGAGCAGTACTTC
>TRBV15|TRBJ2-1|NA|TRBD2
CATSRDGLVYNEQFF
TGTGCCACCAGCAGAGACGGACTAGTTTACAATGAGCAGTTCTTC
>TRBV7-2|TRBJ2-4|NA|TRBD2
CASSLEREGHALAKNIQYF
TGTGCCAGCAGCTTAGAGCGGGAGGGACACGCCTTAGCCAAAAACATTCAGTACTTC
>TRBV7-9|TRBJ2-7|NA|NA
CASSPGASYEQYF
TGTGCCAGCAGCCCAGGGGCTAGCTACGAGCAGTACTTC
>TRBV27|TRBJ1-5|NA|NA
CASSLYTGNQPQHF
TGTGCCAGCAGTTTGTATACAGGGAATCAGCCCCAGCATTTT
>TRBV7-2|TRBJ2-1|once|NA
CASSLQSASGGLNEQFF
TGTGCCAGCAGCTTACAGTCCGCTTCTGGCGGGTTAAATGAGCAGTTCTTC
>TRBV7-6|TRBJ2-3|NA|NA
CASSLAVRGDTDTQYF
TGTGCCAGCAGCTTAGCGGTGCGGGGCGACACAGATACGCAGTATTTT
>TRBV5-5|TRBJ1-2|once|TRBD1
CASSQGQARNYGYTF
TGTGCCAGCAGCCAAGGACAGGCACGGAACTATGGCTACACCTTC
>TRBV3-1/TRBV3-2|TRBJ2-1|NA|TRBD1
CASSQEGQGGDNEQFF
TGTGCCAGCAGCCAAGAGGGACAGGGTGGCGACAATGAGCAGTTCTTC